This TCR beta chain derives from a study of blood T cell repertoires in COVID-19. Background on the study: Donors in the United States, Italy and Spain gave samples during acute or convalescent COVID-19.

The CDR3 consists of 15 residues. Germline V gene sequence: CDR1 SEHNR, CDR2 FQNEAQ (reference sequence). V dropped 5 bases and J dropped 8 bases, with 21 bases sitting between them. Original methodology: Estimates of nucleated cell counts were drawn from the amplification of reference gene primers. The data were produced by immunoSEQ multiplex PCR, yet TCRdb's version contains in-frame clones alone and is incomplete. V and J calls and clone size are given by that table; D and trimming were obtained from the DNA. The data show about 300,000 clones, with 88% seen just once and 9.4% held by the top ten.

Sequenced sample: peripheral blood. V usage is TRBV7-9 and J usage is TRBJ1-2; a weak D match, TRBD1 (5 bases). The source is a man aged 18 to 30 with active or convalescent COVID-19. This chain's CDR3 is CASSRGDGGAGGYTF. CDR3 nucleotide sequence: TGTGCCAGCAGCCGTGGAGATGGAGGGGCAGGAGGCTACACCTTC.